This T cell receptor (beta chain) was identified in a study of cytotoxic CD8 clonotypes in ibrutinib-treated CLL. Study information: After a median roughly 12 months on treatment (6 to 36), response samples were drawn. There were, on average, 255,043 productive templates and about 85,000 productive rearrangements per sample. Study-wide points: Sustained-remission and progressing patients had different sampling times.

This clone was observed many times. Its antigen is undetermined. There are 14 residues in the CDR3. CDR1 and CDR2 from the germline V gene are LNHDA and SQIVND (reference sequence). J lost 4 bases, V lost 6 bases, and 2 bases had no gene match. Produced via immunoSEQ multiplex PCR; TCRdb's table is partial and in-frame only. The profile covers almost 85,000 clones, with just over 85% appearing a single time and about 5.6% taken by the ten largest. The sequence was collected from a human donor with chronic lymphocytic leukemia. The starting material was PBMCs, obtained before ibrutinib treatment. The chain couples TRBV19 to TRBJ2-3; TRBD2 agrees at 12 bases. The CDR3 coding sequence is TGTGCCAGTAGGACTAGCGGGAGTTCAGATACGCAGTATTTT. It codes for CASRTSGSSDTQYF.